This T cell receptor beta chain was recovered during a study of molecular identifiers for immune sequencing clone quantification (dated by TCRdb to the late 2010s). About the investigation overall: For a replicate experiment, the RNA from either approximately 20,000 or 98,000 naive CD8 T cells was divided into five aliquots, and four of those aliquots went on to sequencing. The study was a methods study using CD8 T cells to benchmark molecular-identifier clustering-based TCR repertoire sequencing (MIDCIRS) and TCR RNA copy counting.

Ten or more counts support this clonotype. What this receptor recognizes is not known. No much larger clone is present one base from it, and per-base qualities are unavailable. The library was obtained by PCR. The run used an Illumina HiSeq 4000. Bulk TCR libraries were generated as previously described, with the TCR primers listed in Table S5 used. The Qiagen AllPrep DNA/RNA kit was used to purify total RNA. Before any analysis, reads coming from multiple sequencing runs of the same library were combined into one pool. The original pipeline was this. Reads were retained only if the reads had an exact TCR constant sequence, and the retained reads were trimmed to 150 nt and grouped according to their 12-nt molecular barcodes. Reads within each barcode group were sub-clustered using a 15% Levenshtein threshold, and quality-weighted consensus sequences were constructed for each RNA molecule. Non-functional sequences were removed, as were lower-count sequences one edit away from another. On the basis of fitting two negative binomial distributions, barcode sub-clusters with fewer than 20% of the maximum read count were discarded. TCRdb trimmed the raw reads at Q25, called clones with MiXCR and kept productive beta chains. Every CDR3 protein is listed once, alongside the most common genes and DNA of its rows. TCRdb's processing, not the study's, gives the V and J calls here. Across this sample there are 40,000 to 50,000 distinct CDR3 sequences, with about a fifth seen only once. Less than 1.2% of the sample is in the top ten clones.

Libraries of naive CD8 T cells were built from anywhere between roughly 17,000 and 1,000,000 sorted cells, with 10%, 30% or 50% of the purified RNA used. Naive CD8 T cells were FACS-sorted as CD8+CD4-CCR7+CD45RA+ on a BD FACSAria II into RLT Plus buffer. Nine to eleven TCR copies' worth of Jurkat RNA were spiked into 20,000-1,000,000 naive CD8 T cell samples to test detection sensitivity. Enrichment of CD8 T cells was performed with RosetteSep CD8+ T Cell Enrichment Cocktail and Ficoll-Paque, after which ACK red cell lysis was carried out. Summary of the overall study and its limitations: Without barcode sub-clustering, chimeric consensus sequences inflated TCR diversity; chimeras reached as high as 47%. The naive libraries included spiked-in Jurkat TCR RNA (around 9 copies' worth), and this Jurkat TCR RNA is not part of the donor repertoire. Even against a background of 850,000 to 1,000,000 naive CD8 T cells, spiked-in Jurkat TCR RNA amounting to a single cell's worth was reported to be detectable. In CMV-specific effector cells, over 99% of molecules were held by clones above 20 RNA copies, whereas under 1% of molecules were held by such clones in naive cells. Highly expanded clone sizes could be underestimated if identical TCR molecules share a barcode. Modeling indicated about 3 TCR RNA copies recovered per cell, compared with about 9.7 by digital PCR, which implies a capture efficiency of approximately 31%.

The sequence was collected from a human donor in good health. Some libraries in this study had Jurkat cell RNA spiked in. The sequencing sample was made of naive CD8+ T cells from blood, with Jurkat cell RNA spiked in. Reading the label with the study, this specimen's cell subset or site is: FACS-sorted CD8+CD4-CCR7+CD45RA+ naive T cells.

The DNA reads as follows: TGCGCCAGCAGCCAAGATTCAGGAATTGGGGAAAAACTGTTTTTT. This encodes CASSQDSGIGEKLFF. Recombination linked TRBV4-3 to TRBJ1-4; the D segment cannot be called with confidence. Taken from cysteine to phenylalanine, the CDR3 has 15 residues. Only CDR3 DNA is held: 45 bases, read in frame from base 1. From a lookup of the germline V gene, CDR1 and CDR2 are LGHNA and YSLEER. The junction carries 13 bases between V and J, which are trimmed by 0 bases and 8 bases respectively.